The sequence of this TCR beta chain was determined in a study of blood T cells in healthy people across ages. Study outcomes and limitations: Per million T cells, the diversity of TCR beta decreased roughly linearly as age advanced.

This clonotype was recorded a few times. What it binds is not known. Trimming stripped 4 bases from V and 10 bases from J, with 14 bases between. The CDR3 is 14 residues long. Germline V gene sequence: CDR1 SGHTA, CDR2 FQGNSA. It was with a sample-barcoded 5' primer and a J-beta primer mix that a second PCR of about 6 to 11 cycles was run. Each cDNA was tagged by a template-switch adaptor containing 12 random nucleotides. TCRdb called the 5' RACE reads again in MiXCR, with one record for every CDR3 protein. The sample shows 1.8 million or so distinct CDR3 sequences, roughly two fifths of them seen only once.

The sample comprised blood. This receptor was obtained from a human donor in good health. This rearrangement joins TRBV7-2 to TRBJ1-6; possibly TRBD1 for D (6 bases). CDR3 loop: CASSSQGNLSPLHF. The CDR3 nucleotides read TGTGCCAGCAGCTCCCAGGGGAACCTCTCACCCCTCCACTTT.